This is a list of T cell receptor beta chains from one sample in a study of blood T cell repertoires in COVID-19. Sequencing was performed with immunoSEQ multiplex PCR; in TCRdb, only in-frame clones are kept and a portion is missing. The sample holds 120,000 or so clones, 65% to 80% seen once. The material sequenced was peripheral blood. Every receptor here comes from a woman in her sixties with acute or convalescent COVID-19. Both conserved end residues are part of each CDR3. The D gene is left open where the match is weak.

TRBD1	TRBV18	CASSARDRDADTQYF
-	TRBV2	CASSYTSYGYTF
-	TRBV15	CATSRLSTGELFF
-	TRBV19	CASSIRPGANQPQHF
-	TRBV24-1	CATSRRNEQFF
-	TRBV18	CASAGWTDQPQHF
-	TRBV6-2/TRBV6-3	CASSYLMTGIYNEQFF
TRBD1	TRBV19	CASRLSPGQGFGYTF
-	TRBV7-9	CASSPEPVQHVEQYF
-	TRBV4-3	CASSQDFRGAGQPQHF
TRBD1	TRBV9	CASSVGQGNTEAFF
TRBD1	TRBV25-1	CASSDIGTGRHLYETQYF
TRBD2	TRBV19	CASMRTSGSNTGELFF
TRBD2	TRBV18	CASSLNPGLAGQSTDTQYF
TRBD1	TRBV7-2	CASSLDWDRMLAFF
-	TRBV9	CASSVQPQGNTEAFF
-	TRBV5-6	CASSLRWAGSTGELFF
TRBD1	TRBV6-2/TRBV6-3	CASSWGQVFQETQYF
TRBD1	TRBV2	CASSSGQMMNTEAFF
TRBD1	TRBV10-3	CAIGHRGGAFF
-	TRBV3-1/TRBV3-2	CASSQDPEGFSEAFF
-	TRBV5-1	CASSQGPNQPQHF
-	TRBV6-1	CASSEDSNTQYF
TRBD1	TRBV19	CASSIVPPGQGDSPLHF
-	TRBV7-9	CASETGEKLFF
-	TRBV27	CASSLGGGAYNSPLHF
TRBD1	TRBV5-8	CASSLRDRVVGYGYTF
TRBD2	TRBV19	CASSNPGAGRETQYF
TRBD2	TRBV4-1	CASSHLLRASGGYNEQFF
TRBD2	TRBV12-3/TRBV12-4	CASSSGTSKGQFF
TRBD1	TRBV4-2	CASSQGPGQGFSEAFF
-	TRBV15	CATSRQGSTDTQYF
TRBD1	TRBV6-6	CASSQTGNYEQYF
TRBD2	TRBV4-2	CASSQDQGGAIQYF
-	TRBV7-2	CASSPVIGVDTQYF
TRBD1	TRBV5-1	CASSSGTGGPGELFF
-	TRBV28	CASSFRGGQPQHF
-	TRBV27	CASSLASQGEETQYF
-	TRBV20-1	CSASGPGGLFF
-	TRBV5-1	CASSLGSQYAGELFF
-	TRBV6-1	CASSEYRRRNYGYTF
TRBD1	TRBV7-9	CASSPGTGGNNQPQHF
-	TRBV27	CASKVWASDEQYF
TRBD1	TRBV2	CASRAAGTGFTGELFF
-	TRBV29-1	CSVELGGLYEQYF
-	TRBV5-5	CASSSETGPWKPQHF
-	TRBV6-5	CASSYLSNYGYTF